Shown below are 15 T cell receptor beta chains from a single sample sequenced in a study of breast tumors, draining lymph nodes, adjacent tissues. TCRdb reprocessed the multiplex PCR reads via MiXCR and lists one record per CDR3 protein. The sample holds tens of thousands of distinct CDR3 sequences, about 70% seen once. Sequencing was done on a sample of tumor-adjacent breast tissue. The receptors originated from a female donor with breast cancer. Some clones in this sample may be carry-over from other donors' samples.

V gene TRBV15 combines with J gene TRBJ1-5; D gene unclear. This CDR3 has 16 residues. The ends were cut back, 5 bases at V and 4 bases at J, with 18 bases in the middle. Germline CDR1 reads LNHNV; CDR2 reads YYDKDF (reference sequence). The DNA for the CDR3 is TGTGCCACCAGCCGATGGAGAGAAGTAATAAATCAGCCCCAGCATTTT. Translated: CATSRWREVINQPQHF.

This clonotype was seen at least ten times. The chain combines TRBV19 with TRBJ1-5; 7 bases are a match to TRBD1. The germline V gene has CDR1 LNHDA and CDR2 SQIVND (reference sequence). Trimming at V came to 5 bases and at J to 4 bases, leaving 5 bases not matched to a gene. The CDR3 sequence is 14 residues long. In DNA, the CDR3 is TGTGCCAGTAGTCCTCAACAGGGGAATCAGCCCCAGCATTTT. Translation gives CASSPQQGNQPQHF.

This clonotype was counted between two and nine times. Relative to the germline gene, one junction end is altered; a read error may explain this. The chain is built from TRBV7-7 and TRBJ2-5, with 10 bases fitting TRBD2. The germline V gene has CDR1 SSHAT and CDR2 FNYEAQ (reference sequence). The CDR3 is 15 residues long. The CDR3: CASSLAGAYQETQYF. The CDR3 region has the DNA TGTGCTAGCAGCCTAGCGGGAGCATACCAAGAGACCCAGTACTTC.

The DNA for the CDR3 is TGTGCCAGCAGCTTGGCCGCAGGGGGCTTTAAAGGATCACCCCTCCACTTT. It specifies CASSLAAGGFKGSPLHF. The gene calls are TRBV5-4 and TRBJ1-6; TRBD1 matches 8 bases. V gave up 0 bases and J gave up 10 bases; unmatched junction bases: 12. CDR3 length: 17 residues. The germline V gene encodes CDR1 SGHNT and CDR2 YYREEE (reference sequence).

The chain employs TRBV6-1 and TRBJ2-5; TRBD1 matches at 7 bases. The CDR3 covers 18 residues. V dropped 5 bases and J dropped 2; count of bases not matched to a gene: 17. The germline V gene has CDR1 MNHNS and CDR2 SASEGT. In DNA form, the CDR3 reads TGTGCCAGCAGTAAATTGGCCGCCGACAGGGTCGTACAAGAGACCCAGTACTTC. This codes for CASSKLAADRVVQETQYF.

V and J are TRBV11-2 and TRBJ1-3; no reliable D call. The V and J ends lost 8 bases and 1 base respectively, with 6 bases between them. The germline CDR1 and CDR2 sequences are SGHAT and FQNNGV. The CDR3 contains 12 residues. CDR3 in DNA: TGTGCCAGCCGGGCTTCTGGAAACACCATATATTTT. Its translation: CASRASGNTIYF.

Comments on this clonotype: Compared with germline, one end of the junction differs, possibly owing to a read error. This rearrangement joins TRBV11-3 to TRBJ2-3; D is uncertain. CDR1 SGHNT and CDR2 YENEEA come from the germline V gene. The CDR3 totals 12 residues. The CDR3 loop reads CAGSSPSDTQYF. The DNA of the CDR3 is TGTGCCGGCAGCTCCCCATCTGATACGCAGTATTTT.

By sample share, this clonotype is medium-sized. The gene calls are TRBV7-9 and TRBJ1-6; D remains ambiguous. The CDR3 extends over 14 amino acids. With 2 bases removed from V and 5 bases from J, the gap between germline ends came to 7 bases. CDR1 and CDR2 (germline): SEHNR, FQNEAQ (reference sequence). The CDR3 bases are TGTGCCAGCAGCTTACTCACGGATAATTCACCCCTCCACTTT. It yields the protein CASSLLTDNSPLHF.

The chain has TRBV7-6 and TRBJ2-7; D is unresolved. Trimming shortened V by 1 base and J by 3 bases, and 10 bases separated the two germline ends. This CDR3 is built from 14 residues. The germline CDR1 and CDR2 sequences are SGHVS and FNYEAQ. CDR3 region: CASSLVPSHYEQYF. In DNA form, the CDR3 reads TGTGCCAGCAGCTTAGTTCCCAGTCACTACGAGCAGTACTTC.

On this clonotype: The junction shows a germline mismatch at one end, possibly a read error. The V gene is TRBV7-2, the J gene TRBJ2-7; 15 positions match TRBD2. CDR1 SGHTA and CDR2 FQGNSA come from the germline V gene. This CDR3 is 16 amino acids long. The CDR3 DNA follows: TGTGCCGGCAGCCCCCGGACTAGCGGGAGGGCGGGGGAGCAGTACTTC. Amino acids: CAGSPRTSGRAGEQYF. The full variable domain, rest sourced from reference TRBV7-2 and TRBJ2-7, is GAGVSQSPSNKVTEKGKDVELRCDPISGHTALYWYRQSLGQGLEFLIYFQGNSAPDKSGLPSDRFSAERTGGSVSTLTIQRTQQEDSAVYLCAGSPRTSGRAGEQYFGPGTRLTVT.

The chain employs TRBV29-1 and TRBJ2-5; 11 nucleotides match TRBD2. Losses at the gene ends were 8 bases for V and 4 bases for J; bases not matched to a gene: 9. Germline V gene lookup returns CDR1 SQVTM and CDR2 ANQGSEA. The CDR3 has 14 amino acids. The CDR3 region has the DNA TGCAGCACAATAGCGGGAGGGCCAGGAGAGACCCAGTACTTC. This encodes CSTIAGGPGETQYF.

The chain recombines TRBV11-3 with TRBJ2-1, with D tentatively TRBD1 or TRBD2 (5 bases each). The germline V and J ends were trimmed by 8 bases and 1 base, with 9 bases remaining between them. In germline, CDR1 is SGHNT, CDR2 YENEEA. The CDR3 covers 13 residues. In nucleotides, the CDR3 is TGTGCCAGCGCGTGGGGGTCCTACAATGAGCAGTTCTTC. Translating gives CASAWGSYNEQFF.

The sample holds many counts of this clonotype. The chain couples TRBV6-5 to TRBJ1-2; weak D call: TRBD1 (5 bases). Germline V gene sequence: CDR1 MNHEY, CDR2 SVGAGI. This CDR3 is built from 15 residues. V was clipped by 2 bases and J by 0 bases, with 10 bases between them. DNA of the CDR3: TGTGCCAGCAGTTACGGCGCGGGGGCTAACTATGGCTACACCTTC. Translated: CASSYGAGANYGYTF.

This rearrangement joins TRBV20-1 to TRBJ2-6; D is unresolved. V was cut by 0 bases and J by 4 bases, with 4 bases left in between. Germline lookup yields CDR1 DFQATT and CDR2 SNEGSKA (reference sequence). The CDR3 has 13 amino acids. The CDR3 DNA reads TGCAGTGCTAGAGAGGGGGGGGCCAACGTCCTGACTTTC. It specifies CSAREGGANVLTF.

By sample share, this clonotype is medium-sized. This chain joins TRBV6-1 and TRBJ2-7; 9 bases match TRBD1. The CDR3 loop spans 14 amino acids. Germline-derived CDR1 and CDR2 are MNHNS and SASEGT. V dropped 7 bases and J dropped 4; count of bases not matched to a gene: 8. In nucleotides, the CDR3 is TGTGCCAGCAACGACAGGGGGTTGGGGTACGAGCAGTACTTC. Encoded protein: CASNDRGLGYEQYF.